One sample yielded the 9 T cell receptor beta chains listed below, sequenced in a study of CD8+ T cells in alopecia areata. The sequencing template was cDNA reverse transcribed from extracted RNA. TCRdb's table, derived via immunoSEQ multiplex PCR, lists solely in-frame clones and lacks some. The sample lists 140,000 to 150,000 clones; about 60% were seen once. The sequenced sample was CD4+ T cells sorted from blood, obtained at week 0. These receptors all come from a human donor with alopecia areata.

The rearrangement uses TRBV2 and TRBJ1-4; unclear D gene. CDR1 SNHLY and CDR2 FYNNEI come from the germline V gene. This CDR3 has 11 residues. The V end was cut by 5 bases, the J end by 8 bases, with 6 bases between. This CDR3 is CASSPQEKLFF. The CDR3 nucleotides read TGTGCCAGCAGTCCTCAGGAAAAACTGTTTTTT.

This clone was found a few times. The CDR3 carries no conserved terminal phenylalanine or tryptophan, so it likely arises from a read error. The V and J genes are TRBV6-5 and TRBJ2-4; unclear D gene. CDR3 length equals 15 residues. Germline loops: CDR1 MNHEY, CDR2 SVGAGI. V lost 8 bases and J lost 4, with 18 bases in between. CDR3 loop: CASGPGNPPKNIQYL. CDR3 sequence (DNA): TGTGCCAGCGGACCAGGAAACCCGCCGAAAAACATTCAGTACTTG.

This sequence joins TRBV15 and TRBJ2-1; D gene unclear. The CDR3 contains 15 residues. The V gene lost 1 base and the J gene lost 0 bases, with 7 bases spanning the gap. Germline assignment: CDR1 LNHNV and CDR2 YYDKDF (reference sequence). CDR3 amino acids: CATSRVAGSYNEQFF. CDR3 sequence (DNA): TGTGCCACCAGCAGAGTAGCAGGCTCCTACAATGAGCAGTTCTTC.

As DNA, the CDR3 is TGCGCCAGCAGTTCCAGCGGGGGGGCTTCTGCCTACGAGCAGTACTTC. As protein: CASSSSGGASAYEQYF. The J gene is TRBJ2-7, the V gene TRBV4-1; 10 bases line up with TRBD2. CDR1 is MGHRA, CDR2 YSYEKL, per germline. This CDR3 has 16 amino acids. V lost 6 bases and J lost 2; bases outside the gene matches: 10.

The chain employs TRBV7-9 and TRBJ2-5; 8 bases line up with TRBD1. CDR3 length equals 15 residues. V was pared by 4 bases and J by 1 base, with 5 bases of the junction left unmatched. Germline CDR1 is SEHNR and CDR2 is FQNEAQ (reference sequence). The CDR3 protein is CASSSGQGGQETQYF. The CDR3 DNA is TGTGCCAGCAGCTCCGGACAGGGCGGCCAAGAGACCCAGTACTTC.

CDR3 in DNA: TGTGCCAGCAGTTTGAGGGGGACAGGGGAGGGATGGTTGAGCTCTGGGGCCAACGTCCTGACTTTC. Translating gives CASSLRGTGEGWLSSGANVLTF. The chain employs TRBV27 and TRBJ2-6; TRBD1 matches 10 bases. The CDR3 is 22 amino acids. Per germline, CDR1 MNHEY and CDR2 SMNVEV (reference sequence). J gave up 0 bases and V 3 bases, and 17 bases lay outside the gene matches. The full variable domain, completed using reference TRBV27 and TRBJ2-6, is EAQVTQNPRYLITVTGKKLTVTCSQNMNHEYMSWYRQDPGLGLRQIYYSMNVEVTDKGDVPEGYKVSRKEKRNFPLILESPSPNQTSLYFCASSLRGTGEGWLSSGANVLTFGAGSRLTVL.

The rearrangement joins TRBV6-6 to TRBJ2-7; D might be TRBD2 (5 bases). The CDR3 is 14 amino acids. CDR1 and CDR2 from the germline V gene are MNHNY and SVGAGI (reference sequence). The germline V and J ends were trimmed by 6 bases and 0 bases, with 12 bases remaining between them. CDR3 amino acids: CASSGLYTSYEQYF. As DNA, the CDR3 is TGTGCCAGCAGCGGACTGTACACCTCCTACGAGCAGTACTTC.

This clone has more than one count but fewer than ten. The V gene is TRBV29-1, the J gene TRBJ2-7, with D possibly being TRBD1 or TRBD2 (5 bases each). The CDR3 is 13 amino acids. CDR1 is SQVTM and CDR2 is ANQGSEA in the germline V gene. V lost 3 bases and J lost 12, with 21 bases in between. Here the CDR3 reads CSVDGGAPHGVYF. CDR3 coding DNA: TGCAGCGTTGATGGTGGGGCGCCCCACGGGGTGTACTTC.

The chain is built from TRBV14 and TRBJ1-4, with D unclear. Trimming left V 0 bases short and J 5 bases short, with 19 bases between. The CDR3 covers 18 residues. Germline CDR1 reads SGHDN; CDR2 reads FVKESK. CDR3: CASSQDYLPRQSNEKLFF. In DNA form, the CDR3 reads TGTGCCAGCAGCCAAGATTATCTGCCTCGGCAGTCCAATGAAAAACTGTTTTTT.